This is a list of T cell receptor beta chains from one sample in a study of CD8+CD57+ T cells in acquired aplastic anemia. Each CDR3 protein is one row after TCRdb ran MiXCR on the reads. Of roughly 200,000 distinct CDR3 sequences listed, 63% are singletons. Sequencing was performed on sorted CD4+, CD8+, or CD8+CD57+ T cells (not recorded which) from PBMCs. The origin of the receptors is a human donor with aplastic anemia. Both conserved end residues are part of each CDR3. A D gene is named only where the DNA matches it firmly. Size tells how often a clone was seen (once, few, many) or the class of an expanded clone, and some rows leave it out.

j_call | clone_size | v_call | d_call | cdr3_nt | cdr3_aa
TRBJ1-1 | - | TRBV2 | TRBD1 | TGTGCCAGCATGGGGGAAATGGGACAGGGGGACACTGAAGCTTTCTTT | CASMGEMGQGDTEAFF
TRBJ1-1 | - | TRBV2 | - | TGTGCCATCAGTGTGGGGAGTGAAGCTTTCTTT | CAISVGSEAFF
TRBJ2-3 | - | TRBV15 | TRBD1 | TGTGCCACCCGGGACAGGGGGAGATCAGATACGCAGTATTTT | CATRDRGRSDTQYF
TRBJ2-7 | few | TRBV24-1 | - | TGTGCCACCAGTGATTTGGGGGCGGGTGGCGAGCAGTACTTC | CATSDLGAGGEQYF
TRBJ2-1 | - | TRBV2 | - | TGTGCCAGCAGTGTGAGGGGGACCTCCTACAATGAGCAGTTCTTC | CASSVRGTSYNEQFF
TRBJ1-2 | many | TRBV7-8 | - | TGTGCCAGCAGCCCCTCCACCGTCTATGGCTACACCTTC | CASSPSTVYGYTF
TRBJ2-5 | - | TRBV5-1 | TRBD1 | TGCGCCAGCAGGGGTGTGGACAGGGAGATGTTAGAGACCCAGTACTTC | CASRGVDREMLETQYF
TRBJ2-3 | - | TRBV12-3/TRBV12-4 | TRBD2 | TGTGCCAGCAGTTTAATGGCAGGGAGGGTCACAGATACGCAGTATTTT | CASSLMAGRVTDTQYF
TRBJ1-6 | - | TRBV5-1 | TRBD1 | TGCGCCAGCAGCTTAGGAGTAGGGACAGATCTCCACTTT | CASSLGVGTDLHF
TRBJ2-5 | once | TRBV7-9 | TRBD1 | TGTGCCAGCAGCCCAGGGGGCGGGTTGGAGACCCAGTACTTC | CASSPGGGLETQYF
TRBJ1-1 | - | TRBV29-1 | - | TGCAGCGTTGGGGACGGAGTAATGAACACTGAAGCTTTCTTT | CSVGDGVMNTEAFF
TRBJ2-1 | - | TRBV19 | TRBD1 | TGTGCCAGTACCAAGAACAGGGGCCATGAGCAGTTCTTC | CASTKNRGHEQFF
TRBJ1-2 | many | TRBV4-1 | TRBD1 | TGCGCCAGCAGCTCAATGTCCGGGACAGGGGTTGGCTACACCTTC | CASSSMSGTGVGYTF
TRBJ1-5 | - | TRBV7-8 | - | TGTGCCAGCAGCCCGGCAGGGGACAATCAGCCCCAGCATTTT | CASSPAGDNQPQHF
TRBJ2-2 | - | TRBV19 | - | TGTGCCAGTAGGACTCCCGAGCTTGGGACCGGGGAGCTGTTTTTT | CASRTPELGTGELFF
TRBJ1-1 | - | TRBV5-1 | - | TGTGCCAGCAGTGGGGGGCTCTCGAACACTGAAGCTTTCTTT | CASSGGLSNTEAFF
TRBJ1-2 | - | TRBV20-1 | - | TGCAGTGCTAGAGTACAGGCCTATGGCTACACCTTC | CSARVQAYGYTF
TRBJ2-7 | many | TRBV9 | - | TGTGCCAGCAGCCCCCCTCAAGCGGTGTCCTACGAGCAGTACTTC | CASSPPQAVSYEQYF
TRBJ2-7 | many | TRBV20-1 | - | TGCAGTGCTAGGATTGACCACGAGCAGTACTTC | CSARIDHEQYF
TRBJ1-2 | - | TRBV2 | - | TGTGCCAGCAGTGGGGGGATCTATGGCTACACCTTC | CASSGGIYGYTF
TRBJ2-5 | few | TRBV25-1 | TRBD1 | TGTGCCAGCAGTGATTCCGGGACAGGGTACCAAGAGACCCAGTACTTC | CASSDSGTGYQETQYF
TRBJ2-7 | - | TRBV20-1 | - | TGCAGTGCTAGAGATCTGGGCAGGGACGAGCAGTACTTC | CSARDLGRDEQYF
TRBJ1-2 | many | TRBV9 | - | TGTGCCAGCAGCCCCACCCAGGGCAGGGCCTTCTATGGCTACACCTTC | CASSPTQGRAFYGYTF
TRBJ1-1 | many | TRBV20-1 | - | TGCAGTGCCGTCCGGGGTGGACAGTTTGAAGCTTTCTTT | CSAVRGGQFEAFF
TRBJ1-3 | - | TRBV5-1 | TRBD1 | TGTGCCAGCAGCTCAGAAACAGGGGGCAGAAACACCATATATTTT | CASSSETGGRNTIYF
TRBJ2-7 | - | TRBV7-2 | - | TGTGCCAGCAGTTTAGATGGAGGGATCGGTTACGAGCAGTACTTC | CASSLDGGIGYEQYF
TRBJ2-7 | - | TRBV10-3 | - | TGTGCCATCAGTGTGGCAACCCAATCCTACGAGCAGTACTTC | CAISVATQSYEQYF
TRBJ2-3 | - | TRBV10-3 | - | TGTGCCATCAGTGAGAGCGACACAGATACGCAGTATTTT | CAISESDTDTQYF
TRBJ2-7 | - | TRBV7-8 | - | TGTGCCAGCAGCAACGGACTCAACTCCTACGAGCAGTACTTC | CASSNGLNSYEQYF
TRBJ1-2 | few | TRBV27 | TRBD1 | TGTGCCAGCAGTTACCAACACCCGGGACAGGGAACCTATGGCTACACCTTC | CASSYQHPGQGTYGYTF
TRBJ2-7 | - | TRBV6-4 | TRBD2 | TGTGCCAGCATCGGACTAGCGGGGGGCGAGCAGTACTTC | CASIGLAGGEQYF
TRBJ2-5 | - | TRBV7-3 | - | TGTGCCAGCAGCCGCGGACAGCAGGGGACCCAGTACTTC | CASSRGQQGTQYF
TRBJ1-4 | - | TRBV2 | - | TGTGCCAGCAGTGACCCCTGGGGGCCTAATGAAAAACTGTTTTTT | CASSDPWGPNEKLFF
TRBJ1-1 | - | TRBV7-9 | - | TGTGCCAGCCCGCGGAACACTGAAGCTTTCTTT | CASPRNTEAFF
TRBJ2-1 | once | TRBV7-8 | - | TGTGCCAGCAGCTTAGCACTGCGGGGCACGAATGAGCAGTTCTTC | CASSLALRGTNEQFF
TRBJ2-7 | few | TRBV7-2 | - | TGTGCCAGCAGCCTGGAGGGGGTAAGCTACGAGCAGTACTTC | CASSLEGVSYEQYF
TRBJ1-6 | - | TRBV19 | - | TGTGCCAGTAGTATAGACGCCCTTGGGCCGCCCCACTTT | CASSIDALGPPHF
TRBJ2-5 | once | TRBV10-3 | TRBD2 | TGTGCCATCAGTGAGTCGTTTAGCGGGGGCCAAGAGACCCAGTACTTC | CAISESFSGGQETQYF
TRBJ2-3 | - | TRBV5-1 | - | TGCGCCAGCAGCAGGGACCCTGGGGGCACAGATACGCAGTATTTT | CASSRDPGGTDTQYF
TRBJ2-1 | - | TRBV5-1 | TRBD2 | TGCGCCAGCAGCCCAATCCAGCGGGCGGGAGGGAATGAGCAGTTCTTC | CASSPIQRAGGNEQFF
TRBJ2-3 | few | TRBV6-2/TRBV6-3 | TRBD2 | TGTGCCAGCAGCCTCTCTCGGGTAGCGGGAGATACGCAGTATTTT | CASSLSRVAGDTQYF
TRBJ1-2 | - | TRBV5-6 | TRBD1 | TGTGCCAGCAGCTTGCAGGGGGCGGACTATGGCTACACCTTC | CASSLQGADYGYTF
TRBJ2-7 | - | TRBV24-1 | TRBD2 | TGTGCCACCAGTGATCCCCGGGGGGGAGAGCAGTACTTC | CATSDPRGGEQYF